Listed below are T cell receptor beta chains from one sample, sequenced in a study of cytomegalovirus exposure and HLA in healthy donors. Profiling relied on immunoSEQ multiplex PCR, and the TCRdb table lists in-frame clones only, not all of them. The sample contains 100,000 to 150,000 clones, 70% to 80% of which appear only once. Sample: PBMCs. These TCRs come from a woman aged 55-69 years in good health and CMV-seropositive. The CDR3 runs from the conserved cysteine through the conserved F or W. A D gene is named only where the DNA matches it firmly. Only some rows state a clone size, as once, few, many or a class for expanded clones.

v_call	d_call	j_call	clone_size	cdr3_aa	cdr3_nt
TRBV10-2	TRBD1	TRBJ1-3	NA	CASSEDRGFGNTIYF	TGCGCCAGCAGTGAGGACAGGGGCTTTGGAAACACCATATATTTT
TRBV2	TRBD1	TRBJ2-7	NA	CASSATGVEQYF	TGTGCCAGCAGCGCAACAGGGGTCGAGCAGTACTTC
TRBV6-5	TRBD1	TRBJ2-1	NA	CASSIPGQGSNEQFF	TGTGCCAGCAGTATACCGGGACAGGGGTCGAATGAGCAGTTCTTC
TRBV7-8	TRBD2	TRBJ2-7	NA	CASSPEGLAGSYEQYF	TGTGCCAGCAGCCCAGAGGGACTAGCGGGGAGCTACGAGCAGTACTTC
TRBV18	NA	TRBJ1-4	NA	CASSPNSATNEKLFF	TGTGCCAGCTCACCAAATTCGGCAACTAATGAAAAACTGTTTTTT
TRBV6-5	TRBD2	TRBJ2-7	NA	CASSYSAGSSYEQYF	TGTGCCAGCAGTTACTCAGCGGGGTCCTCCTACGAGCAGTACTTC
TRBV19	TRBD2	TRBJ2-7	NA	CASRPPSGGEQYF	TGTGCCAGTAGACCCCCTTCGGGGGGCGAGCAGTACTTC
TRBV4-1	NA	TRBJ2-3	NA	CASSQTRQGTTDTQYF	TGCGCCAGCAGCCAAACGCGTCAGGGGACAACAGATACGCAGTATTTT
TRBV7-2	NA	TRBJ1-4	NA	CASSPGQHFNEKLFF	TGTGCCAGCAGCCCAGGACAACATTTTAATGAAAAACTGTTTTTT
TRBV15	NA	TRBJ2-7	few	CATSRAAEVREQYF	TGTGCCACCAGCAGAGCGGCAGAGGTGAGGGAGCAGTACTTC
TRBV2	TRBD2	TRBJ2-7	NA	CASMGGGAFEQYF	TGTGCCAGCATGGGCGGGGGGGCTTTCGAGCAGTACTTC
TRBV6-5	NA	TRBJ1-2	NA	CASRQGFGYTF	TGTGCCAGCAGACAGGGTTTTGGCTACACCTTC
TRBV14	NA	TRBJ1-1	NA	CASSQGAGVLNTEAFF	TGTGCCAGCAGCCAAGGCGCGGGTGTTTTAAACACTGAAGCTTTCTTT
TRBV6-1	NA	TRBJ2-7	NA	CASSDLTRTTYEQYF	TGTGCCAGCAGTGATCTGACTAGGACTACCTACGAGCAGTACTTC
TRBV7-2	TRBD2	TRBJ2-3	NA	CASSLGERGYPDTQYF	TGTGCCAGCAGCTTAGGGGAGCGGGGGTATCCAGATACGCAGTATTTT
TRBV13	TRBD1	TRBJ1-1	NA	CASSLAPYRGYTEAFF	TGTGCCAGCAGCTTAGCCCCTTACAGGGGGTATACTGAAGCTTTCTTT
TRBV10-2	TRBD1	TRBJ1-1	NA	CAGSTGMTEAFF	TGCGCCGGTTCGACAGGGATGACTGAAGCTTTCTTT
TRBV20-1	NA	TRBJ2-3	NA	CSAPPNTQYF	TGCAGTGCTCCCCCAAATACGCAGTATTTT
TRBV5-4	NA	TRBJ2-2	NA	CASSIQGNTGELFF	TGTGCCAGCAGCATACAGGGGAACACCGGGGAGCTGTTTTTT
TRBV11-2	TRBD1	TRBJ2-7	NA	CASSLGPGGAYEQYF	TGTGCCAGCAGCTTAGGGCCAGGGGGAGCCTACGAGCAGTACTTC
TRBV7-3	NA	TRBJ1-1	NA	CASSLNRLGTEAFF	TGTGCCAGCAGCTTAAACAGGTTGGGCACTGAAGCTTTCTTT
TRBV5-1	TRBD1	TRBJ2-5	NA	CASSEGQGAQTQYF	TGCGCCAGCAGCGAGGGACAGGGGGCGCAGACCCAGTACTTC
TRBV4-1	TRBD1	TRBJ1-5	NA	CASSQDLGRGTVSNQPQHF	TGCGCCAGCAGCCAAGATCTGGGCAGGGGGACGGTGAGCAATCAGCCCCAGCATTTT